This T cell receptor beta chain came from a study of OX40 agonist ivuxolimab in advanced cancers. In the study overall: With a range of about 20 to 79, age averaged approximately 64 years, and more than 75% were male. General study findings and limits: Mean expanded clone counts were higher in CD8+ than CD4+ T cells.

Measured with immunoSEQ multiplex PCR; TCRdb has only the in-frame clones, and not every one. The table lists about 64,000 clones, about 87% of them singletons. Concerning this clone itself: The antigen is not known.

This sequence was found in an adult with an advanced solid tumor such as melanoma, head and neck, liver or kidney cancer. The material sequenced was CD4+ or CD8+ T cells sorted from blood, taken in a trial of the OX40 agonist ivuxolimab.

CDR3 nucleotide sequence: TGTGCCAGCAGTGAGACTAGCGATCCCTACGAGCAGTACTTC. Amino acid sequence: CASSETSDPYEQYF. The J gene is TRBJ2-7, the V gene TRBV25-1; 8 nucleotides align to TRBD2. The CDR3 loop spans 14 amino acids. From germline, CDR1 is MGHDK and CDR2 SYGVNS. V lost 3 bases, J lost 2 bases, and 3 bases stayed unmatched.